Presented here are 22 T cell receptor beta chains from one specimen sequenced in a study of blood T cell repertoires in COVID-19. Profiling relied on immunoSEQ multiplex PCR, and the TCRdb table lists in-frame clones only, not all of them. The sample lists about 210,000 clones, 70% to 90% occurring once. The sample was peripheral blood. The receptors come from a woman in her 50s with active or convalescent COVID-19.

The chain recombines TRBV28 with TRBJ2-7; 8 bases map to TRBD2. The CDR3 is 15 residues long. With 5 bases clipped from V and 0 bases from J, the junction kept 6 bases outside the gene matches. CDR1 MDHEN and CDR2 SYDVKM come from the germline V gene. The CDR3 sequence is CASSPGGASSYEQYV. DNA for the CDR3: TGTGCCAGCAGTCCGGGGGGGGCTAGCTCCTACGAGCAGTACGTC.

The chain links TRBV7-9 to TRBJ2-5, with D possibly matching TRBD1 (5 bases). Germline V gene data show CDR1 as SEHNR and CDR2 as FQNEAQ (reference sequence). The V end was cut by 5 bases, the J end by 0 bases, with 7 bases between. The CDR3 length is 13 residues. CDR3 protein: CASSGHDQETQYF. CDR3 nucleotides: TGTGCCAGCAGCGGACACGACCAAGAGACCCAGTACTTC.

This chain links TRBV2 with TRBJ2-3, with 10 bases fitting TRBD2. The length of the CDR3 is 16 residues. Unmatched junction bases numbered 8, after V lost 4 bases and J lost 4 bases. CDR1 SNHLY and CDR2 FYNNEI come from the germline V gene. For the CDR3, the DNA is TGTGCCAGCAGTGCTCTGGCTAGCGGGAGCTCAGATACGCAGTATTTT. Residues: CASSALASGSSDTQYF.

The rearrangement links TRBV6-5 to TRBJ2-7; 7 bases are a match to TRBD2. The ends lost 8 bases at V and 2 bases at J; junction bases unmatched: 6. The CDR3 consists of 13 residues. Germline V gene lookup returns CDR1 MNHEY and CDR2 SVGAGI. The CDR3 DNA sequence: TGTGCCAGCTCCTGGACTAGTACCTACGAGCAGTACTTC. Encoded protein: CASSWTSTYEQYF.

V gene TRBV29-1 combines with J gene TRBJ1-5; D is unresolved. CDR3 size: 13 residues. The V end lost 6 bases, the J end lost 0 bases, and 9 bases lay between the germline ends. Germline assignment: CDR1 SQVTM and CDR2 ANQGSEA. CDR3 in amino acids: CSVKRGSNQPQHF. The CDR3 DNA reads TGCAGCGTCAAGCGGGGTAGCAATCAGCCCCAGCATTTT. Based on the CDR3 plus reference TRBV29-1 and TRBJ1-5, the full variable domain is SAVISQKPSRDICQRGTSLTIQCQVDSQVTMMFWYRQQPGQSLTLIATANQGSEATYESGFVIDKFPISRPNLTFSTLTVSNMSPEDSSIYLCSVKRGSNQPQHFGDGTRLSIL.

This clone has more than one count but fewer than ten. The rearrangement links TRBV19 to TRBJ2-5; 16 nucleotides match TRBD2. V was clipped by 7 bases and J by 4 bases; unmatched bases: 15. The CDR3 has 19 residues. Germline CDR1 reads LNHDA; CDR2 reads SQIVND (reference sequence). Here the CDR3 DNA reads TGTGCCAGTACCCCTAAGGGGACTAGCGGGAGGGCCAGGGGAGAGACCCAGTACTTC. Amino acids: CASTPKGTSGRARGETQYF.

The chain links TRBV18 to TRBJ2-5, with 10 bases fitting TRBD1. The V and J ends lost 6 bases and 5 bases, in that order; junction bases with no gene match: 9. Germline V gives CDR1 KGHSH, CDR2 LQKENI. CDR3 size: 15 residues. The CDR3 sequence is CASSLGGQGTETQYF. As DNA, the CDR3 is TGTGCCAGCTCGCTAGGGGGACAGGGGACGGAGACCCAGTACTTC.

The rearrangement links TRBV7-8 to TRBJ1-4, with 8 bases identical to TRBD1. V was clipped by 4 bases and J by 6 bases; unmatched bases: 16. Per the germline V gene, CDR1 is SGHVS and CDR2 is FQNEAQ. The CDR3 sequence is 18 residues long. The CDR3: CASSYSGTGARVDEKLFF. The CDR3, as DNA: TGTGCCAGCAGCTACTCCGGGACAGGCGCTAGGGTGGATGAAAAACTGTTTTTT.

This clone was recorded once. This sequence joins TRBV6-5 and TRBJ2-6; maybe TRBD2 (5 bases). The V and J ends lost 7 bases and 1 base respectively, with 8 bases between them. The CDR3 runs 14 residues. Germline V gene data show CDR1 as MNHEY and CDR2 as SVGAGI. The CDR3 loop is CASNRGSGANVLTF. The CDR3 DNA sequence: TGTGCCAGCAACCGGGGATCTGGGGCCAACGTCCTGACTTTC.

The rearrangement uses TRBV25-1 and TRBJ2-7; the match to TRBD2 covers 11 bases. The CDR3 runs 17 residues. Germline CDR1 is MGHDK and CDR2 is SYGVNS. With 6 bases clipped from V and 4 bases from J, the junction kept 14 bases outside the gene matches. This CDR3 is CASRIAGSLAGGYEQYF. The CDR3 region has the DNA TGTGCCAGCAGAATCGCGGGGAGCCTAGCGGGAGGTTACGAGCAGTACTTC.

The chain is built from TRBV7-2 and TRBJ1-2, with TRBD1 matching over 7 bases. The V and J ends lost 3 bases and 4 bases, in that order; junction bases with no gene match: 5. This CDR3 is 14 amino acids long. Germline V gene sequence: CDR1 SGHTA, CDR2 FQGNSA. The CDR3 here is CASSFGQDLYGYTF. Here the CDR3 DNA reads TGTGCCAGCAGCTTCGGACAGGACCTCTATGGCTACACCTTC.

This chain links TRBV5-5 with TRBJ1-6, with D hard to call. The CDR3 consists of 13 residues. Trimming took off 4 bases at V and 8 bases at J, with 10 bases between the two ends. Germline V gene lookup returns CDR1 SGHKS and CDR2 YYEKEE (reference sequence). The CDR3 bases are TGTGCCAGCAGCCCCCGTTCCTATTCACCCCTCCACTTT. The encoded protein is CASSPRSYSPLHF.

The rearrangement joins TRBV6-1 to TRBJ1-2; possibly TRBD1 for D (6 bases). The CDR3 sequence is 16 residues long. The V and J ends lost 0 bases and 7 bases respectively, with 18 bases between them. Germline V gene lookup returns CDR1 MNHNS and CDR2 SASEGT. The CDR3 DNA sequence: TGTGCCAGCAGTGAAGCCGGCCCCAGGGGCCACCGTGGCTACACCTTC. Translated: CASSEAGPRGHRGYTF.

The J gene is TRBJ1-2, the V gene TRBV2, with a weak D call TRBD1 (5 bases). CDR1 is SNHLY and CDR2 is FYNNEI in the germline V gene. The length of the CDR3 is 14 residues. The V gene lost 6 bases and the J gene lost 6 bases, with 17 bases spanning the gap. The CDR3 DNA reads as TGTGCCAGCAGAGAACAGGTGGCGAAGGATGGCTACACCTTC. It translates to CASREQVAKDGYTF.

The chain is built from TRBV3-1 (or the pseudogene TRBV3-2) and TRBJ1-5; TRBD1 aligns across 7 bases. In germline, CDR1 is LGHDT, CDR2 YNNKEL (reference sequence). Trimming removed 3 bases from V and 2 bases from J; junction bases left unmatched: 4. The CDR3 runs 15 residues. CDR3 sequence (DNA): TGTGCCAGCAGCCAGAACAGGGGTGGCAATCAGCCCCAGCATTTT. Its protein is CASSQNRGGNQPQHF.

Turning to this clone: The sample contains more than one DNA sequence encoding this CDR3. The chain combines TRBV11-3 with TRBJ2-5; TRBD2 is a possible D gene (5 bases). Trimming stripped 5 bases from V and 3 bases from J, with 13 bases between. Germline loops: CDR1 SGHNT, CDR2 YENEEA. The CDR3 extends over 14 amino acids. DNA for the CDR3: TGTGCCAGCAGCCCCCGAGGGAAGGAAGAGACCCAGTACTTC. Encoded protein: CASSPRGKEETQYF. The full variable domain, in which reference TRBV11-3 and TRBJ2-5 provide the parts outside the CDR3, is EAGVVQSPRYKIIEKKQPVAFWCNPISGHNTLYWYLQNLGQGPELLIRYENEEAVDDSQLPKDRFSAERLKGVDSTLKIQPAELGDSAVYLCASSPRGKEETQYFGPGTRLLVL.

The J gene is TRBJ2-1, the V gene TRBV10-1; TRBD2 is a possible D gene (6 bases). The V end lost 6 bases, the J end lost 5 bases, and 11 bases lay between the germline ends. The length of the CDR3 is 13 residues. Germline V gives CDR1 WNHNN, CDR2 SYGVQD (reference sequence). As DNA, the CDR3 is TGCGCCAGCAGCGGGGGTGGGGACAATGAGCAGTTCTTC. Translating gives CASSGGGDNEQFF.

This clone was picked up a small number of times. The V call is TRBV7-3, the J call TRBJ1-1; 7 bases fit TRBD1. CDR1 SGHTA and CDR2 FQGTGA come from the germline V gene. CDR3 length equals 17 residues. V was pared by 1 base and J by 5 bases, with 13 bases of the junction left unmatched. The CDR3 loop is CASSLRPPRGRFTEAFF. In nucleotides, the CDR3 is TGTGCCAGCAGCTTAAGGCCCCCCAGGGGGAGGTTTACTGAAGCTTTCTTT.

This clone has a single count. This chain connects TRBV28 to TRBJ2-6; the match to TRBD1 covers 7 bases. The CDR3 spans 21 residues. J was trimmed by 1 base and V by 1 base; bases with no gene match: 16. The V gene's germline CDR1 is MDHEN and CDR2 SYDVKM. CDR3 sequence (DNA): TGTGCCAGCAGTTTATTAGGGTTGACAGGGACAAAGAAATCTGGGGCCAACGTCCTGACTTTC. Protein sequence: CASSLLGLTGTKKSGANVLTF.

The CDR3 DNA sequence: TGTGCCAGCAGCTTAAGGGGGACTAGCGGGAACAATGAGCAGTTCTTC. Residues: CASSLRGTSGNNEQFF. This chain joins TRBV7-3 and TRBJ2-1; 13 nucleotides agree with TRBD2. This CDR3 is built from 16 residues. Germline assignment: CDR1 SGHTA and CDR2 FQGTGA. The V gene end was trimmed by 1 base and the J gene end by 5 bases; junction bases not matched to a gene: 2.

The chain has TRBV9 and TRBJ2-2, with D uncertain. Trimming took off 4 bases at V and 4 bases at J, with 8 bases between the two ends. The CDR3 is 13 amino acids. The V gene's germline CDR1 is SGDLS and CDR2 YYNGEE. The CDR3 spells CASSRAATGELFF. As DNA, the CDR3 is TGTGCCAGCAGCAGAGCTGCCACCGGGGAGCTGTTTTTT.

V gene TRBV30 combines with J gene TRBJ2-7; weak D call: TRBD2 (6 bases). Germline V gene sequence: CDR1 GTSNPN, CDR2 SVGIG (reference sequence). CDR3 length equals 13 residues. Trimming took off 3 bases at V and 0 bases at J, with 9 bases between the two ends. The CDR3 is CAWRRGYSYEQYF. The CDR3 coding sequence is TGTGCCTGGAGGCGGGGTTACTCCTACGAGCAGTACTTC.